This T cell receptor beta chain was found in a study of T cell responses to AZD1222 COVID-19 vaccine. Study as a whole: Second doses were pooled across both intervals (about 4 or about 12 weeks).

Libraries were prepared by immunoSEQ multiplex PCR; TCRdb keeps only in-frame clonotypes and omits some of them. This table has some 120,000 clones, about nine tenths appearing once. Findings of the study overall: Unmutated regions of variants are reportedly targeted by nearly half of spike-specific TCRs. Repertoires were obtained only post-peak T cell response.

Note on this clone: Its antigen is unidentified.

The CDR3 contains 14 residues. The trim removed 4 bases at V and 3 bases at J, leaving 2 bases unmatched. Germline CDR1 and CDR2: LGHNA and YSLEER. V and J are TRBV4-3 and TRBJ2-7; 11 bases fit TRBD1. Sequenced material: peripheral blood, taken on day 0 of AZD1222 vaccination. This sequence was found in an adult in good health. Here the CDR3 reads CASSPGTGGYEQYF. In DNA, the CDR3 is TGCGCCAGCAGCCCAGGGACAGGGGGCTACGAGCAGTACTTC.